This TCR beta chain was recorded in a study of beta chain features in type 1 diabetes. Regarding the study as a whole: Moderate yet significant TCRB CDR3 shortening was seen in Type 1 diabetes patients in all four CD4+ subsets.

This clone occurred a few times. The antigen is not known. The authors reverse transcribed all of the isolated RNA, so sequencing captured expressed TCRB transcripts. Generated by immunoSEQ multiplex PCR, the TCRdb table keeps only in-frame clones and is missing some. The data show about 700,000 clones, 10% to 15% seen once. This TCR was sampled from a man between 18 and 35 years old with type 1 diabetes. Sequenced material: naive CD4+ T cells from blood.

As DNA, the CDR3 is TGCAGCGTTGATGTCATCTTCGGCACTGAAGCTTTCTTT. Residues: CSVDVIFGTEAFF. The chain employs TRBV29-1 and TRBJ1-1, with D uncertain. CDR1 and CDR2 from the germline V gene are SQVTM and ANQGSEA. V lost 3 bases and J lost 4, with 12 bases in between. This CDR3 comprises 13 residues. Full variable domain (rest looked up from reference TRBV29-1 and TRBJ1-1): SAVISQKPSRDICQRGTSLTIQCQVDSQVTMMFWYRQQPGQSLTLIATANQGSEATYESGFVIDKFPISRPNLTFSTLTVSNMSPEDSSIYLCSVDVIFGTEAFFGQGTRLTVV.